These 8 T cell receptor beta chains were sequenced from one sample in a study of CD8 T cells in ankylosing spondylitis (dated by TCRdb to the late 2010s). The method was 5' RACE. The sample was run on an Illumina HiSeq 2500. TCRdb applied fastp at Q25 and MiXCR to the public reads, then kept only in-frame beta chains. Entries that share a CDR3 protein sequence are merged under the most common genes and DNA. The table for this sample lists some 300,000 distinct CDR3 sequences; more than 20% of them were counted only once. The top ten constitute 3.5% to 4.5% of the sample. Sequencing was done on a sample of blood, either unsorted or a sorted T cell fraction (not recorded which). The receptor set was obtained from a female donor with ankylosing spondylitis or in good health (not recorded which).

The sample holds a few counts of this clonotype. V and J are TRBV29-1 and TRBJ2-6; TRBD1 is a possible D gene (6 bases). V lost 4 bases, J lost 3 bases, and 10 bases lay in between. Per the germline V gene, CDR1 is SQVTM and CDR2 is ANQGSEA. The CDR3 has 14 amino acids. CDR3 nucleotides: TGCAGCGTTGCAAAGGGGGTTGGGGCCAACGTCCTGACTTTC. This codes for CSVAKGVGANVLTF.

The rearrangement links TRBV11-2 to TRBJ2-1; TRBD2 matches 12 bases. Germline CDR1 and CDR2: SGHAT and FQNNGV. Germline trimming cut 4 bases from V and 1 base from J; bases unmatched to any gene: 11. The CDR3 length is 19 residues. As DNA, the CDR3 is TGTGCCAGCAGCTCTTGGACTAGCGGGACCATGGGATCCTACAATGAGCAGTTCTTC. Its protein is CASSSWTSGTMGSYNEQFF.

This clonotype was detected only a few times. This rearrangement joins TRBV20-1 to TRBJ1-1; possibly TRBD1 for D (5 bases). From germline, CDR1 is DFQATT and CDR2 SNEGSKA (reference sequence). Trimming removed 6 bases from V and 0 bases from J, with 17 bases in between. There are 15 residues in the CDR3. CDR3 sequence: CSANDRGSMNTEAFF. CDR3 bases: TGCAGTGCCAATGACAGAGGGAGTATGAACACTGAAGCTTTCTTT.

This clonotype was seen at least ten times. V gene TRBV6-1 combines with J gene TRBJ2-7, with a weak D call TRBD2 (5 bases). The CDR3 runs 15 residues. The V and J ends lost 5 bases and 2 bases respectively, with 16 bases between them. The germline V gene has CDR1 MNHNS and CDR2 SASEGT. The CDR3 reads CASSRRGQSTYEQYF. The CDR3 DNA follows: TGTGCCAGCAGTCGCCGGGGTCAATCTACCTACGAGCAGTACTTC.

V gene TRBV7-9 combines with J gene TRBJ1-1; D is ambiguous. The V gene's germline CDR1 is SEHNR and CDR2 FQNEAQ (reference sequence). The CDR3 sequence is 15 residues long. Trimming took off 7 bases at V and 3 bases at J, with 18 bases between the two ends. The chain's CDR3 is CASTFVVVDDTEAFF. The CDR3 bases are TGTGCCAGCACCTTCGTGGTCGTGGATGACACTGAAGCTTTCTTT. The full variable domain, completed using reference TRBV7-9 and TRBJ1-1, is DTGVSQNPRHKITKRGQNVTFRCDPISEHNRLYWYRQTLGQGPEFLTYFQNEAQLEKSRLLSDRFSAERPKGSFSTLEIQRTEQGDSAMYLCASTFVVVDDTEAFFGQGTRLTVV.

In this sample, this clonotype turned up many times. The gene calls are TRBV2 and TRBJ2-7; the D call may be TRBD1 or TRBD2 (5 bases each). CDR3 length: 12 residues. Germline V CDR1 and CDR2: SNHLY, FYNNEI. Trimming cost V 5 bases and J 4 bases, with 9 bases left between them. As DNA, the CDR3 is TGTGCCAGCAGTTCTGGGACGTACGAGCAGTACTTC. The encoded protein is CASSSGTYEQYF.

V is TRBV12-3 or TRBV12-4 and J is TRBJ2-5; TRBD2 agrees at 9 bases. This CDR3 is built from 14 residues. V was pared by 5 bases and J by 5 bases, with 6 bases of the junction left unmatched. The CDR3 DNA reads as TGTGCCAGCAGTCCTAGCGGGATTGAGGAGACCCAGTACTTC. This sequence encodes CASSPSGIEETQYF.

The V call is TRBV19, the J call TRBJ2-1; D is undetermined. From germline, CDR1 is LNHDA and CDR2 SQIVND (reference sequence). V was trimmed by 5 bases and J by 5 bases, leaving 16 bases between them. This CDR3 has 15 amino acids. In DNA form, the CDR3 reads TGTGCCAGTAGTCAACGAAGGGTGGAAGACAATGAGCAGTTCTTC. Amino acids: CASSQRRVEDNEQFF. The full variable domain, in which reference TRBV19 and TRBJ2-1 provide the parts outside the CDR3, is DGGITQSPKYLFRKEGQNVTLSCEQNLNHDAMYWYRQDPGQGLRLIYYSQIVNDFQKGDIAEGYSVSREKKESFPLTVTSAQKNPTAFYLCASSQRRVEDNEQFFGPGTRLTVL.